The present T cell receptor (beta chain) was sequenced within a study of T cells after yellow fever vaccination. In its sample, this clonotype was seen a few times. The antigen is not known. 5'RACE template switching added a universal primer site and UMIs to TCR cDNA. TCRdb re-called the 5' RACE reads through MiXCR, storing one row per CDR3 protein. The data show a few hundred thousand distinct CDR3 sequences, about 9.5% seen once. Points from the study as a whole: Bulk-population clonotypes that are abundant could appear as contaminants in FACS-sorted repertoires.

V dropped 5 bases and J dropped 3 bases, with 11 bases sitting between them. The CDR3 is 14 residues long. In germline, CDR1 is LGHDT, CDR2 YNNKEL (reference sequence). The sample was PBMCs, taken on the day of the first yellow fever vaccination. The V and J genes are TRBV3-1 and TRBJ2-1, with D tentatively TRBD1 or TRBD2 (5 bases each). This clonotype was obtained from a man aged 18 to 29 who received the YFV17D yellow fever vaccine. For the CDR3, the DNA is TGTGCCAGCAGCTCGGGGCCAGTCTACAATGAGCAGTTCTTC. Translating gives CASSSGPVYNEQFF.